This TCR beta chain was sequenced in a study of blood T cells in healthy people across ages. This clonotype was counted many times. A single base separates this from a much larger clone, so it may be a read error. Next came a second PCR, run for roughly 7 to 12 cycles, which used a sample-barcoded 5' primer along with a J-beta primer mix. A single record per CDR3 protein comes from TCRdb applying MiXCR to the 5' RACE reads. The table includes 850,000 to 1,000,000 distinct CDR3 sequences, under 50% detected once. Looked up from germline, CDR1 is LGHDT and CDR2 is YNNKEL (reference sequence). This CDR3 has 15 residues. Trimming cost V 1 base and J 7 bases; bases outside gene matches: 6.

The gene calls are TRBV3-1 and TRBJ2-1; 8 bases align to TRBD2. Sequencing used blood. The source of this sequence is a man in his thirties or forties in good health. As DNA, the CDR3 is TGTGCCAGCAGCCAAGTGGCTAGCGGGTCGAATGAGCAGTTCTTC. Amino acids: CASSQVASGSNEQFF.